Each of the 7 T cell receptor beta chains below was sequenced from the same sample in a study of blood T cell repertoires in COVID-19. The assay was immunoSEQ multiplex PCR, and TCRdb's table has in-frame clones only and misses some. The table includes some 250,000 clones, 70% to 85% detected once. The source material was peripheral blood. Receptor source: a woman of 80 years or more with acute or convalescent COVID-19.

This clone was observed once. The chain combines TRBV4-1 with TRBJ1-2; possible D gene TRBD1, 5 bases. CDR3 size: 15 residues. CDR1 is MGHRA and CDR2 is YSYEKL in the germline V gene. V was clipped by 0 bases and J by 9 bases, with 17 bases between them. The CDR3 here is CASSQDWAPQGSYTF. For the CDR3, the DNA is TGCGCCAGCAGCCAAGATTGGGCCCCCCAGGGAAGCTACACCTTC.

As to this clone: Other DNA sequences in the sample encode the same CDR3. V and J are TRBV2 and TRBJ2-2; D not certain. This CDR3 spans 13 amino acids. Germline assignment: CDR1 SNHLY and CDR2 FYNNEI. Trimming took 1 base from V and 6 from J, leaving 6 bases between them. This CDR3 reads CASSEVRAGELFF. The CDR3 DNA reads as TGTGCCAGCAGTGAAGTAAGAGCCGGGGAGCTGTTTTTT.

The CDR3 nucleotides are TGTGCCAGCAGCTTAGTGCAGGGTCCAAGCTATGGCTACACCTTC. This gives the protein CASSLVQGPSYGYTF. The chain combines TRBV7-9 with TRBJ1-2; perhaps TRBD1 as D (5 bases). Between the trimmed V and J ends, which lost 1 base and 4 bases, there was a span of 13 bases. This CDR3 has 15 residues. The germline V gene has CDR1 SEHNR and CDR2 FQNEAQ (reference sequence).

This chain joins TRBV27 and TRBJ2-2; D remains unclear. Between the trimmed V and J ends, which lost 2 bases and 2 bases, there was a span of 6 bases. Looked up from germline, CDR1 is MNHEY and CDR2 is SMNVEV (reference sequence). The CDR3 totals 14 residues. CDR3: CASSLGLNTGELFF. The CDR3 region has the DNA TGTGCCAGCAGTTTAGGGCTAAACACCGGGGAGCTGTTTTTT.

V and J are TRBV2 and TRBJ1-6, with 7 nucleotides matching TRBD1. CDR3 length: 15 residues. With 2 bases clipped from V and 7 bases from J, the junction kept 5 bases outside the gene matches. CDR1 is SNHLY, CDR2 FYNNEI, per germline. In DNA form, the CDR3 reads TGTGCCAGCAGTGAAACCGACAGGGACAATTCACCCCTCCACTTT. This codes for CASSETDRDNSPLHF.

The chain employs TRBV12-3 or TRBV12-4 and TRBJ2-7; 9 bases align to TRBD1. V was pared by 5 bases and J by 5 bases, with 4 bases of the junction left unmatched. The CDR3 extends over 13 amino acids. The CDR3 DNA reads as TGTGCCAGCAGTCAACAGGGGGCCCACGAGCAGTACTTC. Its protein is CASSQQGAHEQYF.

The rearrangement uses TRBV5-1 and TRBJ2-6, with TRBD1 as a possible D gene (5 bases). CDR1 SGHRS and CDR2 YFSETQ come from the germline V gene. CDR3 length equals 15 residues. V was clipped by 4 bases and J by 4 bases, with 12 bases between them. The CDR3 nucleotides are TGCGCCAGCAGCCCAAGGGGCAGGGGGGCCAACGTCCTGACTTTC. This gives the protein CASSPRGRGANVLTF.